A selection of T cell receptor beta chains follows, all from one sample in a study of siplizumab effects on memory and regulatory T cells. For these receptors, no antigen is known. Produced via immunoSEQ multiplex PCR; TCRdb's table is partial and in-frame only. The sample has some 9,900 clones, just over 45% seen once; the top ten hold about 20%. The sequencing sample was made of CFSE-low (dividing) CD4+ T cells sorted from an allogeneic mixed lymphocyte reaction. The receptors here all came from a human donor in good health; the cells came from an allogeneic mixed lymphocyte reaction. The CDR3 runs from the conserved cysteine through the conserved F or W. The D gene is left open where the match is weak. Clone size is stated in some rows and not others, as once, few, many or a class when expanded.

D,V,size,J,DNA,CDR3
-,TRBV13,medium-sized,TRBJ2-7,TGTGCCAGCAGCTTCGGTACACCCTCCTACGAGCAGTACTTC,CASSFGTPSYEQYF
TRBD2,TRBV5-1,few,TRBJ2-1,TGCGCCAGCAGTTCTAGCGGTAGCTCCTACAATGAGCAGTTCTTC,CASSSSGSSYNEQFF
-,TRBV4-2,-,TRBJ2-1,TGTGCCAGCAGCCGTCTAGTTAGCGGTGGGTTTCTCCATGAGCAGTTCTTC,CASSRLVSGGFLHEQFF
TRBD2,TRBV5-1,-,TRBJ2-3,TGCGCCAGCAGCTTTAGCGGGACCAACACAGATACGCAGTATTTT,CASSFSGTNTDTQYF
-,TRBV7-2,-,TRBJ2-3,TGTGCCAGCAGCTTAGCGCTTCGCACAGATACGCAGTATTTT,CASSLALRTDTQYF
-,TRBV4-2,-,TRBJ2-1,TGTGCCAGCAGCCAAGACCTGGAACTGGTGCAGTTCTTC,CASSQDLELVQFF
-,TRBV27,few,TRBJ1-2,TGTGCCAGCCAACCCCTGAGGGATGCTAACTATGGCTACACCTTC,CASQPLRDANYGYTF
-,TRBV28,medium-sized,TRBJ1-1,TGTGCCAGCGCTAGTCTGTGGACTGAAGCTTTCTTT,CASASLWTEAFF
-,TRBV9,few,TRBJ1-5,TGTGCCAGCAGCGTGAGTCCGAATCAGCCCCAGCATTTT,CASSVSPNQPQHF
-,TRBV18,-,TRBJ2-5,TGTGCCAGCTCACCACCGGAAGGTCAAGAGACCCAGTACTTC,CASSPPEGQETQYF
TRBD1,TRBV23-1,-,TRBJ2-1,TGCGCCAGCAGTTACCTCGACAGGGGTAGGTTCTTC,CASSYLDRGRFF
-,TRBV18,-,TRBJ2-7,TGTGCCAGCTCGGCCCCCGGGCCCTACGAGCAGTACTTC,CASSAPGPYEQYF
-,TRBV18,few,TRBJ2-2,TGTGCCAGCTCACCATTTGACACCGGGGAGCTGTTTTTT,CASSPFDTGELFF
TRBD2,TRBV10-3,few,TRBJ2-2,TGTGCCATCAGTGGGCTAGCGGGAGCTGGCGGGGAGCTGTTTTTT,CAISGLAGAGGELFF
-,TRBV6-5,-,TRBJ1-3,TGTGCCAGCAGTTACTCTTACAGCTCTGGAAACACCATATATTTT,CASSYSYSSGNTIYF
-,TRBV30,few,TRBJ1-1,TGTGCCTGGAGTGTCCCCAATTCGGAGAAGGCTTTCTTT,CAWSVPNSEKAFF
TRBD1,TRBV7-9,few,TRBJ1-1,TGTGCCAGCAGCCCCGACAGGGGGAGCACTGAAGCTTTCTTT,CASSPDRGSTEAFF
-,TRBV18,-,TRBJ2-1,TGTGCCAGCTCTATGCAGGATGCCTTGTTCTTC,CASSMQDALFF
-,TRBV28,few,TRBJ1-6,TGTGCCAGCAGTTCGAGGCGATTGACACCCCTCCACTTT,CASSSRRLTPLHF
-,TRBV28,-,TRBJ1-2,TGTGCCAGCAGTCTGCTGCAGGGTACGATCCACTTC,CASSLLQGTIHF
TRBD1,TRBV6-1,-,TRBJ1-5,TGTGCCACCGGACAGGGAAGAAGCAATCAGCCCCAGCATTTT,CATGQGRSNQPQHF
TRBD1,TRBV6-6,medium-sized,TRBJ1-2,TGTGCCAGCGGTGACAGGGGTGGCTATGGCTACACCTTC,CASGDRGGYGYTF
-,TRBV18,-,TRBJ1-5,TGTGCCAGCTCACCACTAGGAAACCGCAGGGGTCAGCCCCAGCATTTT,CASSPLGNRRGQPQHF
TRBD2,TRBV6-1,medium-sized,TRBJ2-7,TGTGCCAGCACCTTCGGGACTAGCGGAACCAACGAGCAGTACTTC,CASTFGTSGTNEQYF
-,TRBV6-8,-,TRBJ2-5,TGTGCCAGCAGTTCCTCGGGGGGACAACGGACCCAGTACTTC,CASSSSGGQRTQYF
-,TRBV5-1,-,TRBJ2-3,TGCGCCAGCAGCTTTACAGGGAATAGTGCAGATACGCAGTATTTT,CASSFTGNSADTQYF
-,TRBV6-5,few,TRBJ1-2,TGTGCCAGCAGCCCCTTGGGGGTCGGTGGCTACACCTTC,CASSPLGVGGYTF
TRBD2,TRBV5-1,-,TRBJ2-3,TGCGCCAGCAGCTCGACTAGCGGGACATCGGATACGCAGTATTTT,CASSSTSGTSDTQYF
-,TRBV27,few,TRBJ2-7,TGTGCCAGCAGTTTATCTACCTACGAGCAGTACTTC,CASSLSTYEQYF
-,TRBV28,-,TRBJ1-2,TGTGCCAGCAGCGTAGGACAGTATGGCTACACCTTC,CASSVGQYGYTF
-,TRBV9,-,TRBJ1-1,TGTGCCAGCAGCGTCAACCCTGGGCCCGCTGAAGCTTTCTTT,CASSVNPGPAEAFF
-,TRBV5-4,medium-sized,TRBJ1-1,TGTGCCAGCAGCTTACAGGAGAACACTGAAGCTTTCTTT,CASSLQENTEAFF
-,TRBV20-1,-,TRBJ2-1,TGCAGTGCTAGAGTTCGCGGGGAGCAGTTCTTC,CSARVRGEQFF
TRBD2,TRBV28,few,TRBJ2-7,TGTGCCAGCACCGAGGGCGGGAGCAACTACGAGCAGTACTTC,CASTEGGSNYEQYF
-,TRBV10-3,few,TRBJ1-1,TGTGCCATCAGTGTGCAGGGGCGGAACACTGAAGCTTTCTTT,CAISVQGRNTEAFF
-,TRBV11-1,-,TRBJ2-1,TGTGCCAGCAGCTTAGACGGGGTAAAAGCGGGTGAGCAGTTCTTC,CASSLDGVKAGEQFF
-,TRBV7-9,-,TRBJ1-5,TGTGCCAGTGACTGGGGTCTGGGTCAGCCCCAGCATTTT,CASDWGLGQPQHF
-,TRBV2,-,TRBJ2-7,TGTGCCAGCATCCGCGACGCGTTCTACGAGCAGTACTTC,CASIRDAFYEQYF
-,TRBV6-6,few,TRBJ1-5,TGTGCCAGCAGTTACGTGATGGGGATGAGCAATCAGCCCCAGCATTTT,CASSYVMGMSNQPQHF
-,TRBV7-3,-,TRBJ2-5,TGTGCCAGCGGTAAGCGGGACCAAGAGACCCAGTACTTC,CASGKRDQETQYF
-,TRBV6-5,-,TRBJ2-7,TGTGCCAGCAGTCGCGGGACCCCTAGAGAGCAGTACTTC,CASSRGTPREQYF
-,TRBV19,few,TRBJ2-5,TGTGCCAGTGGCTTCGGGGCGGGAGAGACCCAGTACTTC,CASGFGAGETQYF
-,TRBV18,medium-sized,TRBJ1-5,TGTGCCAGCTCCCAGGGAGACGGCAATCAGCCCCAGCATTTT,CASSQGDGNQPQHF
-,TRBV2,-,TRBJ2-5,TGTGCCAGCAGTCAAGGACAAGCGGAGACCCAGTACTTC,CASSQGQAETQYF
TRBD1,TRBV2,-,TRBJ1-5,TGTGCCAGCAGGAGACAGGGGGCCGTTCAGCCCCAGCATTTT,CASRRQGAVQPQHF
TRBD1,TRBV10-3,medium-sized,TRBJ2-3,TGTGCCATCAGTACCGGGACAGATAGCACAGATACGCAGTATTTT,CAISTGTDSTDTQYF
-,TRBV5-6,-,TRBJ1-3,TGTGCCAGCAGCGCCGGCAGGGGTTACTCTGGAAACACCATATATTTT,CASSAGRGYSGNTIYF